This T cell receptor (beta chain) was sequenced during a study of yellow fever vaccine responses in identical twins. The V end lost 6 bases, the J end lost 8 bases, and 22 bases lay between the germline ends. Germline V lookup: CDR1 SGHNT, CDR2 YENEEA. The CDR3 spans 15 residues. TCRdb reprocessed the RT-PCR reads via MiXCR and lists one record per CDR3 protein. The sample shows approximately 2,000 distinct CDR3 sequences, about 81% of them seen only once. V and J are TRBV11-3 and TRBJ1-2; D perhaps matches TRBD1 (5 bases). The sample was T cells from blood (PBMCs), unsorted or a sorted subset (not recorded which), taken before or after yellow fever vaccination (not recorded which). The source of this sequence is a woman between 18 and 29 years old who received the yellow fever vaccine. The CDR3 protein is CASSLGTSAVWGYTF. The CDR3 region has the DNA TGTGCCAGCAGTCTAGGGACTTCAGCCGTGTGGGGCTACACCTTC.